Following are 3 T cell receptor beta chains from one sample sequenced in a study of T cell responses to AZD1222 COVID-19 vaccine. Using immunoSEQ multiplex PCR, the repertoire was profiled, and TCRdb retains in-frame clones only, with some absent. The table records 150,000 to 200,000 clones, about 91% of them present only once. Sequencing used peripheral blood, obtained on day 0 of AZD1222 vaccination. These TCRs come from an adult in good health.

This rearrangement joins TRBV5-1 to TRBJ2-4; either TRBD1 or TRBD2 may fit D (7 bases each). This CDR3 has 14 residues. V lost 4 bases, J lost 5 bases, and 13 bases lay in between. Germline V gene lookup returns CDR1 SGHRS and CDR2 YFSETQ. Here the CDR3 DNA reads TGCGCCAGCAGCGTACAGGGGAGGGAAAACATTCAGTACTTC. Its translation: CASSVQGRENIQYF.

The rearrangement links TRBV15 to TRBJ2-3, with TRBD1 identical over 8 bases. CDR1 and CDR2 from the germline V gene are LNHNV and YYDKDF (reference sequence). The CDR3 is 16 residues long. V lost 2 bases, J lost 2 bases, and 6 bases stayed unmatched. The CDR3 is CATSRQGAAATDTQYF. The CDR3, as DNA: TGTGCCACCAGCAGACAGGGGGCCGCGGCCACAGATACGCAGTATTTT.

V is TRBV28 and J is TRBJ1-5, with 10 nucleotides matching TRBD1. V lost 5 bases to trimming and J lost 6 bases; unmatched junction nucleotides: 13. The CDR3 is 17 amino acids. Germline CDR1 MDHEN, CDR2 SYDVKM. The CDR3 DNA is TGTGCCAGCAGTCATCGCCGACAGGGGGCCGGTCGTCAGCCCCAGCATTTT. Amino acid sequence: CASSHRRQGAGRQPQHF.